This entry lists 9 T cell receptor beta chains sequenced from one sample in a study of beta chain features in type 1 diabetes. Reverse transcription of all isolated RNA meant that expressed TCRB transcripts were sequenced. Sequencing was performed with immunoSEQ multiplex PCR; in TCRdb, only in-frame clones are kept and a portion is missing. The sample shows roughly 120,000 clones, around 40% of them seen only once. The sequenced material came from stem cell memory CD4+ T cells from blood. The origin of the receptors is a woman aged 18-29 years in good health.

A few counts support this clone. The V and J genes are TRBV5-1 and TRBJ2-1; 7 bases agree with TRBD2. V gave up 3 bases and J gave up 12 bases; unmatched junction bases: 6. This CDR3 is built from 12 residues. Germline V gene sequence: CDR1 SGHRS, CDR2 YFSETQ. The CDR3 DNA reads as TGCGCCAGCAGCTACGTTTCGGGAGGGCAGTTCTTC. It translates to CASSYVSGGQFF.

The sample holds a few counts of this clone. V usage is TRBV7-9 and J usage is TRBJ2-7, with 10 nucleotides matching TRBD1. Trimming cost V 3 bases and J 3 bases; bases outside gene matches: 5. Germline assignment: CDR1 SEHNR and CDR2 FQNEAQ (reference sequence). The CDR3 consists of 15 residues. This chain's CDR3 is CASSFDRGQGYEQYF. The CDR3 region has the DNA TGTGCCAGCAGCTTCGACAGGGGGCAAGGCTACGAGCAGTACTTC.

This sequence joins TRBV19 and TRBJ2-2, with 10 positions matching TRBD2. Trimming took 10 bases from V and 4 from J; bases not matched to a gene: 12. This CDR3 is 16 amino acids long. The V gene's germline CDR1 is LNHDA and CDR2 SQIVND (reference sequence). The CDR3, as DNA: TGTGCCATCCCTAGGTCAGCTAGCGGGGGCACCGGGGAGCTGTTTTTT. Its translation: CAIPRSASGGTGELFF.

DNA of the CDR3: TGTGCCAGCAGCTCCCAATCCGGGACTAGAAACTCCTACAATGAGCAGTTCTTC. This encodes CASSSQSGTRNSYNEQFF. The chain joins TRBV7-4 to TRBJ2-1; 8 positions match TRBD2. This CDR3 is 18 amino acids long. J was trimmed by 0 bases and V by 4 bases; bases with no gene match: 11. From germline, CDR1 is SGHVT and CDR2 SQSDAQ.

This clone occurred a few times. This chain joins TRBV2 and TRBJ1-2, with D maybe TRBD1 (6 bases). CDR3 length: 12 residues. Germline V gene sequence: CDR1 SNHLY, CDR2 FYNNEI. V gave up 6 bases and J gave up 4 bases, with 9 bases separating them. CDR3 region: CASRGGPYGYTF. CDR3 nucleotide sequence: TGTGCCAGCAGGGGGGGGCCCTATGGCTACACCTTC.

The chain has TRBV2 and TRBJ2-3; no definite D call. The CDR3 is made up of 12 amino acids. The germline CDR1 and CDR2 sequences are SNHLY and FYNNEI. V lost 3 bases to trimming and J lost 6 bases, with 7 bases between them. DNA for the CDR3: TGTGCCAGCAGTGAGCCCAGGGATACGCAGTATTTT. This gives the protein CASSEPRDTQYF.

This clone was found a few times. The V gene is TRBV10-3, the J gene TRBJ2-1; the match to TRBD2 covers 12 bases. CDR1 ENHRY and CDR2 SYGVKD come from the germline V gene. This CDR3 is 18 amino acids long. The trim removed 3 bases at V and 2 bases at J, leaving 8 bases unmatched. The chain's CDR3 is CAISDPSGRAGTYNEQFF. The CDR3 nucleotides are TGTGCCATCAGTGATCCTAGCGGGAGGGCCGGAACCTACAATGAGCAGTTCTTC.

The CDR3 DNA reads TGTGCTAGTGGTTTGGTCGTTGGACAGGCCCAAGAGCAGTTCTTC. Translating it yields CASGLVVGQAQEQFF. The chain employs TRBV12-5 and TRBJ2-1, with 7 bases that match TRBD1. Germline V gene sequence: CDR1 LGHNT, CDR2 FRNRAP. The CDR3 spans 15 residues. V lost 0 bases to trimming and J lost 10 bases; unmatched junction nucleotides: 9.

The rearrangement joins TRBV7-9 to TRBJ2-7; 13 bases map to TRBD2. This CDR3 spans 16 amino acids. CDR1 and CDR2 from the germline V gene are SEHNR and FQNEAQ (reference sequence). With V trimmed by 1 base and J by 1 base, 1 base remained unmatched. DNA for the CDR3: TGTGCCAGCAGCTTAGGACTAGCGGGGGGATCCTACGAGCAGTACTTC. Protein: CASSLGLAGGSYEQYF.